These 7 T cell receptor beta chains were sequenced from one sample in a study of cytomegalovirus exposure and HLA in healthy donors. The primer mix had 60 Vbeta and 13 Jbeta primers. Sequencing used immunoSEQ multiplex PCR; TCRdb keeps in-frame clones, though not all of them. Among around 150,000 clones listed, 70% to 75% were seen once. Material: PBMCs. These receptors originate from a human donor in good health.

This sequence joins TRBV7-8 and TRBJ2-5, with TRBD2 matching 12 bases. CDR1 and CDR2 from the germline V gene are SGHVS and FQNEAQ. CDR3 length: 15 amino acids. J lost 3 bases, V lost 5 bases, and 4 bases had no gene match. The CDR3 here is CASSPRTSGKETQYF. CDR3 nucleotides: TGTGCCAGCAGCCCGCGGACTAGCGGGAAAGAGACCCAGTACTTC.

Only a few counts were recorded for this clone. This chain joins TRBV5-4 and TRBJ2-7; 11 bases line up with TRBD2. Looked up from germline, CDR1 is SGHNT and CDR2 is YYREEE (reference sequence). CDR3 length equals 15 residues. V lost 3 bases, J lost 1 base, and 3 bases stayed unmatched. The CDR3 sequence is CASSYSGGESYEQYF. The CDR3 DNA sequence: TGTGCCAGCAGCTATAGCGGGGGGGAATCCTACGAGCAGTACTTC.

This chain joins TRBV7-8 and TRBJ2-7; TRBD2 matches at 7 bases. The V segment lost 4 bases and the J segment 7 bases; nucleotides outside the gene matches: 16. Germline V gives CDR1 SGHVS, CDR2 FQNEAQ. The CDR3 consists of 16 residues. The CDR3: CASSSRPGLSTSEQYF. The CDR3 nucleotides are TGTGCCAGCAGCTCCCGCCCGGGACTATCGACCTCAGAGCAGTACTTC.

V usage is TRBV27 and J usage is TRBJ2-7, with D possibly being TRBD1 (6 bases). Trimming stripped 3 bases from V and 4 bases from J, with 22 bases between. Germline V gene sequence: CDR1 MNHEY, CDR2 SMNVEV (reference sequence). There are 17 residues in the CDR3. This CDR3 reads CASSFSGEGRGRYEQYF. The CDR3 DNA sequence: TGTGCCAGCAGTTTTTCTGGTGAGGGAAGGGGGAGATACGAGCAGTACTTC.

The chain is built from TRBV6-6 and TRBJ1-6; a possible D gene is TRBD1 (6 bases). The CDR3 is 14 amino acids. The V end lost 10 bases, the J end lost 7 bases, and 17 bases lay between the germline ends. Per germline, CDR1 MNHNY and CDR2 SVGAGI (reference sequence). The CDR3 spells CATSIQGENSPLHF. The CDR3 DNA follows: TGTGCCACATCAATACAGGGAGAAAATTCACCCCTCCACTTT.

J is TRBJ2-3 and V is TRBV29-1; TRBD2 matches at 8 bases. Looked up from germline, CDR1 is SQVTM and CDR2 is ANQGSEA. This CDR3 spans 13 amino acids. V lost 5 bases, J lost 8 bases, and 9 bases stayed unmatched. The CDR3 DNA is TGCAGCGTTAAGGACGGGACTAGAGCTACGCAGTATTTT. It codes for CSVKDGTRATQYF.

V is TRBV5-1 and J is TRBJ2-7, with D perhaps matching TRBD1 (6 bases). Trimming shortened V by 4 bases and J by 5 bases, and 19 bases separated the two germline ends. The CDR3 is 15 residues long. Per germline, CDR1 SGHRS and CDR2 YFSETQ. CDR3 residues: CASSPQGSFMNEQYF. As DNA, the CDR3 is TGCGCCAGCAGCCCTCAGGGGTCGTTCATGAACGAGCAGTACTTC.